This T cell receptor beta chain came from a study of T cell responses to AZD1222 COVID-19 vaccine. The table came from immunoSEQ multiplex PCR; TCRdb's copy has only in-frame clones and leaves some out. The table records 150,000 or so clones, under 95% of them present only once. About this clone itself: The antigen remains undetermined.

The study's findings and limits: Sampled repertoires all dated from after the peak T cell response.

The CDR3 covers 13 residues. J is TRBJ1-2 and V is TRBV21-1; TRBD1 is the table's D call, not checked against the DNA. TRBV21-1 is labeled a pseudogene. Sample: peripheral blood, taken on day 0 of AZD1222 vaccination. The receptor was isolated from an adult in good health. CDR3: CASSLTVNYGYTF. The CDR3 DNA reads TGTGCCAGCAGCCTTACAGTTAACTATGGCTACACCTTC.